The following is a T cell receptor (beta chain) sequence with its context. Its antigen is unknown. Compared with germline, one end of the junction differs, possibly owing to a read error. Exclusion followed for patients with uncontrolled infection, other autoimmune disease, pregnancy or lactation. Germline V CDR1 and CDR2: SGHDN, FVKESK. The CDR3 totals 15 residues. Amplification targeted TCR beta CDR3 regions from RNA transcripts. RT-PCR in the first round (using the HTBI primer set) targeted the TCR CDR3. TCRdb reprocessed the multiplex PCR reads via MiXCR and lists one record per CDR3 protein. The sample contains 600,000 to 900,000 distinct CDR3 sequences, about a sixth of which appear only once. These data originate in a study of T cells in Graves' hyperthyroidism and ophthalmopathy. In the study overall: Upon initial diagnosis and before any treatment, peripheral blood was collected. Study results and caveats: Ophthalmopathy cases were set apart from stable hyperthyroidism by a 13 V-J model. Appearing also in blood were most of the thyroid clonotypes expanded above 0.001.

This chain uses TRBV14 with TRBJ2-7; 8 nucleotides agree with TRBD2. Specimen: blood. The receptor was derived from a man aged 18-30 years with Graves' hyperthyroidism. The CDR3 DNA reads as TGTGCCAGCAGCCAAGAAAGCGGGAGCTCCTACGAGCAGTGCTTC. This sequence encodes CASSQESGSSYEQCF.